This T cell receptor beta chain emerged from a study of shared clonotypes between healthy human individuals. Only in-frame clones appear in the TCRdb table, and some are missing; sequencing was by immunoSEQ multiplex PCR. This sample has more than 400,000 clones; about 96% occur once, and the top ten carry approximately 0.062%. V lost 1 base, J lost 5 bases, and 7 bases stayed unmatched. Looked up from germline, CDR1 is SEHNR and CDR2 is FQNEAQ (reference sequence). The CDR3 runs 15 residues. Investigators divided CD4+ cells into CD45RA+ naive and CD45RA-negative memory subsets. Source material: naive CD4+ T cells sorted from blood. Subset given: CD45RA+ positively selected. The chain has TRBV7-9 and TRBJ2-7, with TRBD1 identical over 8 bases. This clonotype was sampled from a woman aged 25 to 39 in good health. CDR3 nucleotides: TGTGCCAGCAGCTTAGGCCAGGGGGCGCGCCACGAGCAGTACTTC. Translated, it gives CASSLGQGARHEQYF.